A single T cell receptor beta chain is shown here with its context. The antigen remains undetermined. The germline CDR1 and CDR2 sequences are WNHNN and SYGVQD (reference sequence). This CDR3 is built from 12 residues. V gave up 5 bases and J gave up 7 bases, with 9 bases separating them. The sample is drawn from a study of T cell responses to AZD1222 COVID-19 vaccine. Broader study findings: Close to half of all spike-specific TCRs reportedly target regions of the variants that are unmutated. Only 5 or 6 individuals given AZD1222 were seropositive at baseline.

The data were produced by immunoSEQ multiplex PCR, yet TCRdb's version contains in-frame clones alone and is incomplete. The top ten clones hold 1% to 1.5% of a sample with 25,000 to 35,000 clones, under 90% of them seen once. Source: peripheral blood, taken on day 0 of AZD1222 vaccination. The J gene is TRBJ2-1, the V gene TRBV10-1; D may correspond to TRBD1 or TRBD2 (5 bases each). This receptor was taken from an adult in good health. DNA of the CDR3: TGCGCCAGCAGTTCGTGGGGGAATGAGCAGTTCTTC. Its translation: CASSSWGNEQFF.